This T cell receptor beta chain was identified in a study of blood T cells in healthy people across ages. The study, taken as a whole, reports: Expanded clonotype shifts may have been confounded, as the donors had an unknown CMV status. Versus aged donors, long-lived donors had higher diversity and more naive CD4+ cells.

A second PCR, run for about 6 to 11 cycles, used a sample-barcoded 5' primer plus a J-beta primer mix. TCRdb reanalysed the 5' RACE reads using MiXCR and keeps one entry per CDR3 protein. The profile shows more than 1,000,000 distinct CDR3 sequences, 20% to 25% of them singletons. A word on this clonotype: Its antigen is not identified.

Germline-derived CDR1 and CDR2 are MGHRA and YSYEKL. The CDR3 has 15 residues. V was shortened by 8 bases and J by 1 base, with 15 bases between the two germline ends. This sample was shared with a second study, whose subject was T cells of mothers and their children. In that study: A second PCR was performed with the M1S primer. This primer added sample barcodes and 2-4 random nucleotides. Over 10 million reads per mother and around 3.2 million per child were obtained.

The sequence came from a girl aged 2 to 10 in good health. This rearrangement joins TRBV4-1 to TRBJ2-1, with a possible D match to TRBD2 (5 bases). The sample consisted of blood. As DNA, the CDR3 is TGCGCCAGCCAAGAGGACTTTATTTCCTACAATGAGCAGTTCTTC. It is translated as CASQEDFISYNEQFF.